This T cell receptor beta chain was identified in a study of blood T cell repertoires in COVID-19. For the study at large: There were acute and convalescent COVID-19 samples, and they came from the United States, Italy and Spain.

Data came from immunoSEQ multiplex PCR; TCRdb stores just in-frame clones and leaves some out. The profile shows tens of thousands of clones, approximately 84% of them singletons. Germline V gene lookup returns CDR1 LGHDT and CDR2 YNNKEL (reference sequence). There are 14 residues in the CDR3. Deletions cut 4 bases from V and 7 bases from J, with 14 bases between. Sequencing was performed on peripheral blood. This chain links TRBV3-1 (or the pseudogene TRBV3-2) with TRBJ2-4; D gene uncertain. The TCR comes from a man aged 55 to 70 with acute or convalescent COVID-19. The CDR3 DNA follows: TGTGCCAGCAGCCCCTCCGAGGTCGGGAACATTCAGTACTTC. Residues: CASSPSEVGNIQYF.